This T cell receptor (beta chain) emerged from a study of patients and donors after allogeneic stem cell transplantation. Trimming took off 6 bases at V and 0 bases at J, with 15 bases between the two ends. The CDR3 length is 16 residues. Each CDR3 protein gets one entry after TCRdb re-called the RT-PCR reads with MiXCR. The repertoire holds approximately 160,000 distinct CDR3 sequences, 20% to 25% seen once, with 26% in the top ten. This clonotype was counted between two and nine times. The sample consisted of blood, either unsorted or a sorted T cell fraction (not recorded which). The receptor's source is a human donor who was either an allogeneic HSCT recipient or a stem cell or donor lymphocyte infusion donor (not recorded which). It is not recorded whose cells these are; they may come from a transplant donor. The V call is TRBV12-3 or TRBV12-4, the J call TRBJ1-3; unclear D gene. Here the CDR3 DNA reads TGTGCCAGCAGCCCCCCCTTAGGATTCTCTGGAAACACCATATATTTT. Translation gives CASSPPLGFSGNTIYF.